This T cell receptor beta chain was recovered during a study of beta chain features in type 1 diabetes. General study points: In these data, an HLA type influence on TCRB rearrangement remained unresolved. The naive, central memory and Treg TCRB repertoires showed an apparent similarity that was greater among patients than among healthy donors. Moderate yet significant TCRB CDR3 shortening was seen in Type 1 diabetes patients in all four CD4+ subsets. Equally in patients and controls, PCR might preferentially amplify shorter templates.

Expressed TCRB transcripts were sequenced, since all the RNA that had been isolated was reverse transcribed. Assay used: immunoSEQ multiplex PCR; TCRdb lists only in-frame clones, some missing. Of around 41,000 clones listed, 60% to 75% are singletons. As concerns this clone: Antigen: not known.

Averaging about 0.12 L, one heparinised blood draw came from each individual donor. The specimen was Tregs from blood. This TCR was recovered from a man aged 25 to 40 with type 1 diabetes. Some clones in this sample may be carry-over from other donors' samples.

This CDR3 is CASSLEGVSGELFF. The CDR3 coding sequence is TGCGCCAGCAGCTTGGAAGGGGTCAGCGGGGAGCTGTTTTTT. The chain employs TRBV5-1 and TRBJ2-2; perhaps TRBD1 as D (5 bases). This CDR3 is 14 amino acids long. The germline V gene has CDR1 SGHRS and CDR2 YFSETQ. V was pared by 0 bases and J by 7 bases, with 10 bases between. Complete variable domain (other parts from reference TRBV5-1 and TRBJ2-2): KAGVTQTPRYLIKTRGQQVTLSCSPISGHRSVSWYQQTPGQGLQFLFEYFSETQRNKGNFPGRFSGRQFSNSRSEMNVSTLELGDSALYLCASSLEGVSGELFFGEGSRLTVL.